Listed below are T cell receptor beta chains from one sample, sequenced in a study of T cell clusters in autoimmune cytopenias. TCRdb reprocessed the multiplex PCR reads and stores each CDR3 protein as one record, lacking DNA. This sample lists more than 12,000 distinct CDR3 sequences; its ten largest clones have 3.5% to 4.5%. These same records also appear under a second study, on T cell repertoires in aging, cancer and after chemotherapy.

Sequenced sample: peripheral blood. All receptors derive from a human donor in good health. Each CDR3 is given with its conserved first and last residue. Clone size is stated in some rows and not others, as once, few, many or a class when expanded.

J gene: TRBJ2-3
clone size: medium-sized
V gene: TRBV19
CDR3 protein: CASSTGDSRTDTQYF

J gene: TRBJ1-1
clone size: -
V gene: TRBV10-3
CDR3 protein: CAISETGGGTEAFF

J gene: TRBJ1-3
clone size: -
V gene: TRBV19
CDR3 protein: CASSTPGAAGSGNTIYF

J gene: TRBJ1-5
clone size: medium-sized
V gene: TRBV29-1
CDR3 protein: CSVTQGVNQPQHF

J gene: TRBJ2-3
clone size: -
V gene: TRBV30
CDR3 protein: CAWSVTRTSGKGDTQYF

J gene: TRBJ1-2
clone size: -
V gene: TRBV19
CDR3 protein: CASSFGGSYPFYTF

J gene: TRBJ2-3
clone size: -
V gene: TRBV5-4
CDR3 protein: CASSYLGLASTDTQYF

J gene: TRBJ2-7
clone size: -
V gene: TRBV5-4
CDR3 protein: CASSWGGLAAYEQYF

J gene: TRBJ1-3
clone size: -
V gene: TRBV12-3/TRBV12-4
CDR3 protein: CASRPLTAGNTIYF

J gene: TRBJ2-7
clone size: -
V gene: TRBV11-3
CDR3 protein: CASSLGLHLSYEQYF

J gene: TRBJ2-7
clone size: -
V gene: TRBV30
CDR3 protein: CAGSGATYEQYF

J gene: TRBJ2-5
clone size: -
V gene: TRBV10-1
CDR3 protein: CASSEGRETQYF

J gene: TRBJ2-7
clone size: -
V gene: TRBV18
CDR3 protein: CASSPNGGRDEQYF

J gene: TRBJ2-7
clone size: -
V gene: TRBV11-3
CDR3 protein: CASSLFEGGEQYF

J gene: TRBJ2-7
clone size: -
V gene: TRBV27
CDR3 protein: CASSRPRGEQYF

J gene: TRBJ1-5
clone size: -
V gene: TRBV30
CDR3 protein: CAWSTGQINQPQHF

J gene: TRBJ2-5
clone size: -
V gene: TRBV7-9
CDR3 protein: CASRGTETQYF

J gene: TRBJ2-1
clone size: -
V gene: TRBV11-3
CDR3 protein: CASSYRGSGTHQFF

J gene: TRBJ1-2
clone size: -
V gene: TRBV13
CDR3 protein: CASSLVSGPYGYTF

J gene: TRBJ2-1
clone size: -
V gene: TRBV6-5
CDR3 protein: CASSFRTNNEQFF

J gene: TRBJ2-2
clone size: medium-sized
V gene: TRBV6-5
CDR3 protein: CASTPRSSGGTGELFF

J gene: TRBJ2-2
clone size: -
V gene: TRBV24-1
CDR3 protein: CATSEGIVANTGELFF

J gene: TRBJ2-6
clone size: -
V gene: TRBV6-1
CDR3 protein: CASSDGSSGANVLTF

J gene: TRBJ2-6
clone size: -
V gene: TRBV6-5
CDR3 protein: CASSYQGTGGSGANVLTF

J gene: TRBJ2-7
clone size: -
V gene: TRBV19
CDR3 protein: CASSISLGSSYEQYF

J gene: TRBJ2-2
clone size: -
V gene: TRBV18
CDR3 protein: CASSPSSGNTGELFF

J gene: TRBJ2-2
clone size: -
V gene: TRBV6-6
CDR3 protein: CASRGSPAVTGELFF

J gene: TRBJ2-5
clone size: -
V gene: TRBV19
CDR3 protein: CASSDLAEETQYF

J gene: TRBJ2-1
clone size: -
V gene: TRBV5-6
CDR3 protein: CASSLAGTHEQFF

J gene: TRBJ2-7
clone size: -
V gene: TRBV19
CDR3 protein: CARDLQFYEQYF

J gene: TRBJ2-5
clone size: -
V gene: TRBV27
CDR3 protein: CASSLRYGETQYF

J gene: TRBJ1-5
clone size: -
V gene: TRBV7-9
CDR3 protein: CASSPGRNDQPQHF

J gene: TRBJ1-6
clone size: medium-sized
V gene: TRBV30
CDR3 protein: CAWSKDRLGSPLHF

J gene: TRBJ2-1
clone size: medium-sized
V gene: TRBV12-3/TRBV12-4
CDR3 protein: CASSLEVADSYNEQFF

J gene: TRBJ2-5
clone size: -
V gene: TRBV5-4
CDR3 protein: CASSAGQGMASGVETQYF

J gene: TRBJ1-2
clone size: -
V gene: TRBV6-5
CDR3 protein: CASSSASWDYGYTF

J gene: TRBJ2-3
clone size: -
V gene: TRBV6-2/TRBV6-3
CDR3 protein: CASSRGTGTQYF

J gene: TRBJ2-7
clone size: -
V gene: TRBV27
CDR3 protein: CASGQGYEQYF

J gene: TRBJ2-7
clone size: -
V gene: TRBV12-3/TRBV12-4
CDR3 protein: CASSDSGSRSYEQYF

J gene: TRBJ1-2
clone size: -
V gene: TRBV29-1
CDR3 protein: CSARLTEGYTF

J gene: TRBJ1-2
clone size: medium-sized
V gene: TRBV29-1
CDR3 protein: CSVFGTGDGYTF

J gene: TRBJ2-1
clone size: -
V gene: TRBV7-9
CDR3 protein: CATAGTNSEQFF

J gene: TRBJ1-5
clone size: -
V gene: TRBV11-3
CDR3 protein: CASSLQGGRNQPQHF